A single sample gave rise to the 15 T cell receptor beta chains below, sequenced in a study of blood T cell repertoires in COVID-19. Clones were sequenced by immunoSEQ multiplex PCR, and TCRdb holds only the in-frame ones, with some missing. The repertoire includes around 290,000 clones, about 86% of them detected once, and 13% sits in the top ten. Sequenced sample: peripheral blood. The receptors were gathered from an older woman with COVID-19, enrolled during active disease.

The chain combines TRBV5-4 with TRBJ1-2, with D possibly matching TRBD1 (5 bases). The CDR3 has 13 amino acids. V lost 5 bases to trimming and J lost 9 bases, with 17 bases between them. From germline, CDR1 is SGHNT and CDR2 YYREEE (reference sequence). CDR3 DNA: TGTGCCAGCAGTCTGGGTCGCGGGGGTAGCTACACCTTC. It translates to CASSLGRGGSYTF.

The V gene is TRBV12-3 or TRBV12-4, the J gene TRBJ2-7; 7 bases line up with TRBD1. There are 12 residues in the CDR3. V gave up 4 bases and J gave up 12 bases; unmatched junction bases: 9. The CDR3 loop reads CASSWGRGKLYF. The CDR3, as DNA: TGTGCCAGCAGTTGGGGCAGGGGGAAATTGTACTTC.

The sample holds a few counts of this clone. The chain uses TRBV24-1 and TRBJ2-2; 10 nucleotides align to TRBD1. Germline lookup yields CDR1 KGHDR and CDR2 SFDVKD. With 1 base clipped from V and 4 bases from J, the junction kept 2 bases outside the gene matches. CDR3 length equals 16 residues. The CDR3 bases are TGTGCCACCAGTGATTTAGGGACAGGGGTCACCGGGGAGCTGTTTTTT. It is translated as CATSDLGTGVTGELFF.

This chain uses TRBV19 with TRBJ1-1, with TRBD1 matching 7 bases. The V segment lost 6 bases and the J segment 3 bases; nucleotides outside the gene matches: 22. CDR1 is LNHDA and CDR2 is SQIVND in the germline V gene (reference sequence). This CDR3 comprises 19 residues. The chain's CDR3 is CASSPRWGTAPSLYTEAFF. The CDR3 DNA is TGTGCCAGTAGCCCGAGGTGGGGGACAGCCCCTTCCTTATACACTGAAGCTTTCTTT.

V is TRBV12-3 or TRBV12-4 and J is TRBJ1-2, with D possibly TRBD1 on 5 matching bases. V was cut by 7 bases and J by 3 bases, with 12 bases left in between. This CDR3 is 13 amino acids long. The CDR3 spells CASTKAGDYGYTF. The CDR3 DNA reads TGTGCCAGCACCAAAGCGGGGGACTATGGCTACACCTTC.

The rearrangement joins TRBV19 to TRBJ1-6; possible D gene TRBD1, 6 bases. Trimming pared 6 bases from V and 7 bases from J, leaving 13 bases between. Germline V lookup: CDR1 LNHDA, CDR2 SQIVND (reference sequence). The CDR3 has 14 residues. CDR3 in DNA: TGTGCCAGTAGCCCAACAACAGGGAATTCACCCCTCCACTTT. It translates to CASSPTTGNSPLHF.

The CDR3 reads CASTGQGRNTGELFF. The CDR3 nucleotides read TGTGCCAGCACCGGACAGGGAAGGAACACCGGGGAGCTGTTTTTT. J is TRBJ2-2 and V is TRBV6-5; 8 nucleotides align to TRBD1. The CDR3 contains 15 residues. V lost 7 bases, J lost 1 base, and 5 bases stayed unmatched. Germline V lookup: CDR1 MNHEY, CDR2 SVGAGI.

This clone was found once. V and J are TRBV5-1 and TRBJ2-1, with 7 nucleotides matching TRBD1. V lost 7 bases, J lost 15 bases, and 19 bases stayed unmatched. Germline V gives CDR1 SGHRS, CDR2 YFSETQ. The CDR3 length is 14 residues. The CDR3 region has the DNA TGCGCCAGCGAGGCCGGGACAGCTACCAAGAAGCCGTTCTTC. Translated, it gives CASEAGTATKKPFF.

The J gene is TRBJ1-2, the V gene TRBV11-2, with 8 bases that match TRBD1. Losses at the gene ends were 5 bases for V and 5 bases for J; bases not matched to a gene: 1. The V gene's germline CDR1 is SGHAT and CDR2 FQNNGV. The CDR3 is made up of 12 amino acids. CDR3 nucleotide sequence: TGTGCCAGCAGCCAGGGGGCGTATGGCTACACCTTC. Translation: CASSQGAYGYTF.

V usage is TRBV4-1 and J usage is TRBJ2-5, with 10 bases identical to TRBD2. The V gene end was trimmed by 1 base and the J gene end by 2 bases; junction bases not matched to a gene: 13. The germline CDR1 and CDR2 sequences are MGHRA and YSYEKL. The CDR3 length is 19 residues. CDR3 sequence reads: CASSQGPLAGANRQETQYF. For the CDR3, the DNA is TGCGCCAGCAGCCAAGGGCCCCTAGCGGGGGCCAATAGACAAGAGACCCAGTACTTC.

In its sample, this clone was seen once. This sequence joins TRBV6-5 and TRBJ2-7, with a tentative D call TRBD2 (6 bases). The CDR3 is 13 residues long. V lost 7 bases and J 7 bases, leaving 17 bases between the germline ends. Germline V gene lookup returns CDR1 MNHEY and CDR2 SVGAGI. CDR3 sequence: CASTPQPGGEQYF. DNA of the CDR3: TGTGCCAGCACCCCACAACCCGGGGGAGAGCAGTACTTC.

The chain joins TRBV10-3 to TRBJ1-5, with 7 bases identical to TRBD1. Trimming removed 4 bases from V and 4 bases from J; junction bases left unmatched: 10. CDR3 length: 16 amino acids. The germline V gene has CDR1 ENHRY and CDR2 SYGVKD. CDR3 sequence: CAISAHLQGLNQPQHF. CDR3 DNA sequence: TGTGCCATCAGTGCCCATCTACAGGGGTTGAATCAGCCCCAGCATTTT.

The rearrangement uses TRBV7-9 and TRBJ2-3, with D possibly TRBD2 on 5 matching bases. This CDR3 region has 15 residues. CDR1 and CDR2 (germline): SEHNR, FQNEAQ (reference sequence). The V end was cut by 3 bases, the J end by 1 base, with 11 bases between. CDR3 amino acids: CASSFLIGGTDTQYF. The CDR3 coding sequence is TGTGCCAGCAGCTTCCTCATCGGGGGCACAGATACGCAGTATTTT.

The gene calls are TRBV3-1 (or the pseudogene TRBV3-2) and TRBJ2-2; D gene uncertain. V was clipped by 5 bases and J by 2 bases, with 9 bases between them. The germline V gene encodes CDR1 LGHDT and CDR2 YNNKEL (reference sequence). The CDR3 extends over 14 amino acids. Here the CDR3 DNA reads TGTGCCAGCAGCGATCTAGGAAACACCGGGGAGCTGTTTTTT. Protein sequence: CASSDLGNTGELFF.

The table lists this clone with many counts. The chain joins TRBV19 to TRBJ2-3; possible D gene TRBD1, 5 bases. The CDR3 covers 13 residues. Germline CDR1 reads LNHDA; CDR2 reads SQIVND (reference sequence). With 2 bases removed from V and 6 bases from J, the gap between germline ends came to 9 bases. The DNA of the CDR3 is TGTGCCAGTAGTATACGTGGGGCCGATACGCAGTATTTT. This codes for CASSIRGADTQYF.